A single sample is the source of the 9 T cell receptor beta chains below, sequenced in a study of blood T cell repertoires in COVID-19. Assay: immunoSEQ multiplex PCR; the TCRdb copy retains only in-frame clones and omits some. The data contain more than 450,000 clones, about nine tenths of them singletons. The sequenced sample was PBMCs or T cells enriched from blood (not recorded which). The receptor set was obtained from a woman aged 18-35 years who had recovered from COVID-19.

V usage is TRBV5-1 and J usage is TRBJ1-1; no reliable D call. This CDR3 spans 13 amino acids. The V end was cut by 7 bases, the J end by 5 bases, with 15 bases between. Germline lookup yields CDR1 SGHRS and CDR2 YFSETQ. The CDR3, as DNA: TGCGCCAGCCTGTACAGTCCGGGGACTGAAGCTTTCTTT. The encoded protein is CASLYSPGTEAFF.

The chain couples TRBV28 to TRBJ1-4, with D perhaps TRBD1 (5 bases). With 3 bases removed from V and 5 bases from J, the gap between germline ends came to 19 bases. Germline V lookup: CDR1 MDHEN, CDR2 SYDVKM. This CDR3 is built from 17 residues. The CDR3 loop is CASSFQGGRNLNEKLFF. CDR3 nucleotide sequence: TGTGCCAGCAGTTTTCAGGGCGGACGGAACTTAAATGAAAAACTGTTTTTT.

V usage is TRBV7-2 and J usage is TRBJ1-6; D is possibly TRBD1 (5 bases). V shed 7 bases and J shed 10 bases, with 14 bases lying between them. The CDR3 covers 13 residues. Germline-derived CDR1 and CDR2 are SGHTA and FQGNSA. CDR3 in DNA: TGTGCCAGCAACGGACACTTCGGCTCACCCCTCCACTTT. Protein product: CASNGHFGSPLHF.

The chain recombines TRBV7-9 with TRBJ1-6; unclear D gene. The CDR3 runs to 13 residues. Germline values: CDR1 SEHNR, CDR2 FQNEAQ (reference sequence). V was shortened by 0 bases and J by 9 bases, with 6 bases between the two germline ends. The CDR3: CASSLALPSPLHF. DNA of the CDR3: TGTGCCAGCAGCTTAGCCCTACCTTCACCCCTCCACTTT.

This chain links TRBV2 with TRBJ1-1; weak D call: TRBD1 (5 bases). Germline V CDR1 and CDR2: SNHLY, FYNNEI. The V gene lost 11 bases and the J gene lost 6 bases, with 16 bases spanning the gap. The CDR3 contains 12 residues. CDR3 sequence (DNA): TGTGCCGGGTCGACGGGGGTTGCTGAAGCTTTCTTT. This codes for CAGSTGVAEAFF. Using reference TRBV2 and TRBJ1-1 for the parts outside the CDR3, the full variable domain is EPEVTQTPSHQVTQMGQEVILRCVPISNHLYFYWYRQILGQKVEFLVSFYNNEISEKSEIFDDQFSVERPDGSNFTLKIRSTKLEDSAMYFCAGSTGVAEAFFGQGTRLTVV.

This chain uses TRBV7-8 with TRBJ2-7; TRBD1 aligns across 7 bases. This CDR3 is 16 amino acids long. The germline V gene encodes CDR1 SGHVS and CDR2 FQNEAQ. V gave up 3 bases and J gave up 3 bases; unmatched junction bases: 11. DNA for the CDR3: TGTGCCAGCAGCTTTTCGAAAGGGGGCGAGAGCTACGAGCAGTACTTC. It translates to CASSFSKGGESYEQYF.

The chain is built from TRBV28 and TRBJ1-5, with 8 bases that match TRBD1. The CDR3 length is 15 residues. After removal of 5 bases from V and 11 bases from J, the junction contained 14 bases not matched to a gene. Germline CDR1 is MDHEN and CDR2 is SYDVKM. DNA of the CDR3: TGTGCCAGCAGTATTACGGGGACAGGCCCTGGGGCCCAGCATTTT. This gives the protein CASSITGTGPGAQHF.

The V gene is TRBV28, the J gene TRBJ1-2; D unclear. Germline-derived CDR1 and CDR2 are MDHEN and SYDVKM. Trimming removed 5 bases at V and 8 bases at J, with 18 bases between. The CDR3 is made up of 14 amino acids. CDR3: CASSQPQSGGGYTF. The CDR3 DNA is TGTGCCAGCAGTCAACCCCAGTCCGGAGGGGGCTACACCTTC.

This rearrangement joins TRBV27 to TRBJ1-2, with 7 bases that match TRBD1. V lost 3 bases, J lost 2 bases, and 6 bases stayed unmatched. The CDR3 is 15 residues long. The V gene's germline CDR1 is MNHEY and CDR2 SMNVEV (reference sequence). CDR3 coding DNA: TGTGCCAGCAGTTTGGTTCCGGGACAGAACTATGGCTACACCTTC. This encodes CASSLVPGQNYGYTF.